The T cell receptor (beta chain) described here comes from a study of T cell repertoires in cytomegalovirus infection. Study as a whole: Public TCR beta signature analysis indicated the presence of both CMV infection and matching HLA type. Study results and caveats: Cumulated frequencies of public TCR beta families served to identify carriers of CMV plus the relevant HLA. Clonotypes of TCR beta that were HLA-C-restricted and CMV-specific dominated the ex vivo response.

The CDR3 totals 13 residues. V was clipped by 8 bases and J by 4 bases, with 12 bases between them. Per germline, CDR1 SNHLY and CDR2 FYNNEI. MiXCR, run by TCRdb on the reads, gives a single entry per CDR3 protein. The sample has around 330,000 distinct CDR3 sequences, about 17% seen once. Points on this clonotype: Its antigen is unknown.

This TCR was recovered from a human donor in good health (CMV status not recorded). Some clones in this sample may be carry-over from other donors' samples. The sequenced sample consisted of PBMCs. The chain couples TRBV2 to TRBJ2-1, with D perhaps given as TRBD1 or TRBD2 (6 bases each). The chain's CDR3 is CASAGGTYNEQFF. The CDR3 DNA sequence: TGTGCCAGCGCCGGGGGCACGTACAATGAGCAGTTCTTC.